This TCR beta chain was recorded in a study of liver allograft versus peripheral blood T cells. Study in general: Transplanted-liver and recipient peripheral blood T cell receptor repertoires were compared. General observations from the study: There were reportedly differences between T cell receptor repertoires inside liver allografts and those in peripheral blood.

This CDR3 contains 15 residues. V lost 6 bases to trimming and J lost 3 bases; unmatched junction nucleotides: 5. CDR1 and CDR2 from the germline V gene are MDHEN and SYDVKM. TCRdb re-derived calls from the reads in MiXCR, one entry per CDR3 protein. In the table there are 15,000 to 20,000 distinct CDR3 sequences, around a fifth of which are singletons. This clonotype appeared a few times. Its antigen is still unknown. The source is a human patient who had a liver transplant. Some T cells may arise from the graft donor. This chain connects TRBV28 to TRBJ2-7; TRBD2 matches 13 bases. The CDR3 DNA is TGTGCCAGCAGAGAGGGACTAGCGGGATACTACGAGCAGTACTTC. Translated, it gives CASREGLAGYYEQYF.